This is a list of T cell receptor beta chains from one sample in a study of human T cells and chemical hapten exposure. MiXCR, applied by TCRdb to the RACE reads, yields one record per CDR3 protein. Altogether approximately 80,000 distinct CDR3 sequences are present, about 10% being singletons, with the ten largest covering around 2.5%. Specimen: whole blood, collected in connection with sensitization to the hapten diphenylcyclopropenone (DPC). Every receptor here comes from a woman aged 25 to 39 with alopecia areata. Some clones in this sample may be carry-over from other donors' samples. The CDR3 runs from the conserved cysteine through the conserved F or W. A D gene is named only where the DNA matches it firmly. Clone size is given for some rows only: seen once, a few or many times, or a class if the clone is expanded.

. . TRBJ1-5 TRBV4-1 CASSQVDLGMSNQPQHF TGCGCCAGCAGCCAAGTTGATTTAGGGATGAGCAATCAGCCCCAGCATTTT
TRBD2 many TRBJ2-1 TRBV12-3/TRBV12-4 CASSSSGSHPHNEQFF TGTGCCAGCAGTTCAAGCGGGAGTCATCCCCACAATGAGCAGTTCTTC
. . TRBJ1-1 TRBV5-4 CASSTGGLNTEAFF TGTGCCAGCAGCACCGGGGGGCTCAACACTGAAGCTTTCTTT
TRBD1 . TRBJ1-1 TRBV18 CASSPGTGTGGLFPEAFF TGTGCCAGCTCACCAGGAACCGGGACAGGGGGCTTGTTCCCTGAAGCTTTCTTT
. . TRBJ1-2 TRBV2 CARRDVSNYGYTF TGTGCCAGGAGGGACGTGAGTAACTATGGCTACACCTTC
. many TRBJ1-2 TRBV2 CASSDGSPGYTF TGTGCCAGCAGTGATGGGTCCCCTGGATACACCTTC
. few TRBJ1-1 TRBV29-1 CSAGDGEAFF TGCAGCGCCGGGGACGGTGAAGCTTTCTTT
. many TRBJ1-5 TRBV12-3/TRBV12-4 CASSFEGERQPQHF TGTGCCAGCAGTTTCGAGGGGGAAAGACAGCCCCAGCATTTT
. . TRBJ1-1 TRBV7-9 CASSPSTVYTEAFF TGTGCCAGCAGCCCGTCTACAGTTTACACTGAAGCTTTCTTT
. many TRBJ2-2 TRBV7-9 CASSLLINTGELFF TGTGCCAGCAGCCTCCTCATTAACACCGGGGAGCTGTTTTTT
TRBD2 few TRBJ2-5 TRBV7-2 CASSLGLAGKETQYF TGTGCCAGCAGCTTGGGACTAGCGGGGAAAGAGACCCAGTACTTC
TRBD1 . TRBJ1-2 TRBV9 CASSNPGGGYGYTF TGTGCCAGCAGCAACCCAGGGGGCGGCTATGGCTACACCTTC
. many TRBJ1-6 TRBV11-3 CASSLGQYPSSYNSPLHF TGTGCCAGCAGCTTAGGACAATATCCAAGCTCCTATAATTCACCCCTCCACTTT
. many TRBJ2-1 TRBV29-1 CSVETTGLYNEQFF TGCAGCGTTGAAACGACAGGACTCTACAATGAGCAGTTCTTC
TRBD1 few TRBJ2-2 TRBV28 CASRTQGAGTGELFF TGTGCCAGCAGGACGCAGGGGGCGGGCACCGGGGAGCTGTTTTTT
TRBD1 many TRBJ2-7 TRBV12-3/TRBV12-4 CASSPSPGQPYEQYF TGTGCCAGCAGCCCGTCGCCGGGACAGCCCTACGAGCAGTACTTC
TRBD1 few TRBJ2-3 TRBV5-1 CASSSDRFGTDTQYF TGCGCCAGCAGCTCGGACAGGTTCGGCACAGATACGCAGTATTTT
. few TRBJ2-2 TRBV4-3 CASSHREGLLNTGELFF TGCGCCAGCAGCCACAGAGAGGGATTGCTGAACACCGGGGAGCTGTTTTTT
. many TRBJ2-3 TRBV24-1 CATSDPAGRSTDTQYF TGTGCCACCAGTGATCCTGCGGGACGAAGCACAGATACGCAGTATTTT
. many TRBJ2-7 TRBV27 CASSSDPSPLPYEQYF TGTGCCAGCAGTAGCGACCCCTCGCCTTTACCCTACGAGCAGTACTTC
TRBD2 . TRBJ2-1 TRBV11-2 CASNRNGGSYNEQFF TGTGCCAGCAACCGAAACGGGGGGTCCTACAATGAGCAGTTCTTC
TRBD1 many TRBJ1-2 TRBV5-1 CASSMGQGNNYGYTF TGCGCCAGCAGCATGGGACAGGGGAATAACTATGGCTACACCTTC
TRBD1 many TRBJ2-5 TRBV19 CASSASGTGFGETQYF TGTGCCAGTAGCGCGTCCGGGACAGGGTTTGGCGAGACCCAGTACTTC
TRBD2 many TRBJ2-3 TRBV20-1 CSARVPRPGLAGRDTQYF TGCAGTGCCCGAGTGCCTAGACCGGGACTAGCGGGAAGGGATACGCAGTATTTT
. many TRBJ2-1 TRBV3-1 CASSQGTEYNEQFF TGTGCCAGCAGCCAAGGGACAGAGTACAATGAGCAGTTCTTC
. . TRBJ2-1 TRBV28 CASSSDSYYNEQFF TGTGCCAGCAGTTCGGACTCTTATTACAATGAGCAGTTCTTC
. few TRBJ2-3 TRBV7-8 CASSAYFRGRTDTQYF TGTGCCAGCAGCGCATACTTCCGGGGACGCACAGATACGCAGTATTTT
TRBD2 few TRBJ2-3 TRBV12-3/TRBV12-4 CASSLSSGGGTDTQYF TGTGCCAGCAGTTTATCTAGCGGGGGGGGCACAGATACGCAGTATTTT
TRBD1 few TRBJ2-5 TRBV12-3/TRBV12-4 CASSGRDSQETQYF TGTGCCAGCAGCGGAAGGGACAGCCAAGAGACCCAGTACTTC
TRBD1 many TRBJ1-4 TRBV29-1 CSVRDRGLANEKLFF TGCAGCGTCCGGGACAGGGGGCTGGCTAATGAAAAACTGTTTTTT
TRBD2 many TRBJ2-3 TRBV7-2 CASSLQLAGVADTQYF TGTGCCAGCAGCCTCCAACTAGCGGGAGTGGCAGATACGCAGTATTTT
TRBD1 many TRBJ2-4 TRBV11-3 CASSPGQGLTKNIQYF TGTGCCAGCAGCCCGGGACAGGGCTTGACCAAAAACATTCAGTACTTC
. once TRBJ1-1 TRBV30 CAWWNSANTEAFF TGTGCCTGGTGGAACTCAGCGAACACTGAAGCTTTCTTT
TRBD1 . TRBJ1-6 TRBV12-3/TRBV12-4 CASSLTGGWNSPLHF TGTGCCAGCAGTTTAACAGGGGGATGGAATTCACCCCTCCACTTT
. . TRBJ2-7 TRBV30 CAWSVTREQYF TGTGCCTGGAGTGTGACACGCGAGCAGTACTTC
TRBD1 many TRBJ2-7 TRBV4-3 CASSQGTGGYYEQYF TGCGCCAGCAGCCAAGGGACAGGGGGGTACTACGAGCAGTACTTC
. . TRBJ1-2 TRBV10-3 CAISAFVRIGPYGYTF TGTGCCATCAGTGCGTTCGTTAGGATAGGGCCCTATGGCTACACCTTC
. many TRBJ2-4 TRBV4-3 CASSQDANIQYF TGCGCCAGCAGCCAAGATGCGAACATTCAGTACTTC
TRBD1 many TRBJ1-6 TRBV7-6 CASSPRPGQVNSPLHF TGTGCCAGCAGCCCGAGACCGGGACAGGTTAATTCACCCCTCCACTTT
. many TRBJ2-4 TRBV7-9 CASMGGGNIQYF TGTGCCAGCATGGGCGGTGGAAACATTCAGTACTTC
. few TRBJ2-7 TRBV20-1 CSASQGSPSSYEQYF TGCAGTGCTTCTCAGGGGTCCCCGAGCTCCTACGAGCAGTACTTC
. many TRBJ2-4 TRBV7-2 CASSLLQGNIQYF TGTGCCAGCAGCTTATTGCAGGGTAACATTCAGTACTTC
. many TRBJ1-5 TRBV6-1 CASSAGVSNQPQHF TGTGCCAGCAGTGCAGGGGTTAGCAATCAGCCCCAGCATTTT
TRBD2 many TRBJ2-7 TRBV28 CASSPGLAGIYEQYF TGTGCCAGCAGTCCAGGACTAGCGGGGATCTACGAGCAGTACTTC
TRBD1 . TRBJ1-2 TRBV5-6 CASSSWGTGYGYTF TGTGCCAGCAGCTCCTGGGGGACAGGGTATGGCTACACCTTC
. many TRBJ2-2 TRBV5-5 CASSTSPGVGTGELFF TGTGCCAGCAGTACTTCCCCGGGAGTCGGTACCGGGGAGCTGTTTTTT
TRBD1 . TRBJ2-6 TRBV6-6 CASSYSLQGAALSGANVLTF TGTGCCAGCAGTTACTCCCTACAGGGGGCGGCCCTCTCTGGGGCCAACGTCCTGACTTTC
TRBD2 many TRBJ2-3 TRBV20-1 CSAPTLGGGGTDTQYF TGCAGTGCTCCCACCTTGGGCGGGGGAGGCACAGATACGCAGTATTTT
. . TRBJ2-2 TRBV19 CASSSSGRKTGELFF TGTGCCAGTAGTTCCTCGGGACGGAAGACCGGGGAGCTGTTTTTT
TRBD2 many TRBJ2-1 TRBV29-1 CSVATSGNTNEQFF TGCAGCGTTGCAACTAGCGGGAATACGAATGAGCAGTTCTTC
. many TRBJ2-7 TRBV23-1 CASSQLGGNYEQYF TGCGCCAGCAGTCAATTAGGGGGGAACTACGAGCAGTACTTC
. many TRBJ1-1 TRBV3-1 CASSQTMNTEAFF TGTGCCAGCAGCCAAACGATGAACACTGAAGCTTTCTTT
. many TRBJ2-1 TRBV5-1 CASSLAPQGYNEQFF TGCGCCAGCAGCCTAGCTCCCCAAGGTTACAATGAGCAGTTCTTC
. few TRBJ2-5 TRBV12-3/TRBV12-4 CASSRAHSGEETQYF TGTGCCAGCAGCCGAGCCCACAGCGGAGAAGAGACCCAGTACTTC
. once TRBJ2-3 TRBV7-8 CASSRGLNTQYF TGTGCCAGCAGCCGGGGCCTGAATACGCAGTATTTT